The entry below gives a single TCR beta chain sequence along with its context. Its antigen is currently unknown. The data were obtained in a study of OX40 agonist ivuxolimab in advanced cancers. This CDR3 region has 15 residues. After removal of 0 bases from V and 6 bases from J, the junction contained 5 bases not matched to a gene. The germline CDR1 and CDR2 sequences are SGHVS and FQNEAQ. Libraries were prepared by immunoSEQ multiplex PCR; TCRdb keeps only in-frame clonotypes and omits some of them. The sample includes 25,000 to 30,000 clones, 80% to 95% of them seen just once. Notes on the study in general: The work left the antigen specificity of expanded peripheral T cells undetermined.

The input for sequencing was CD4+ or CD8+ T cells sorted from blood, taken in a trial of the OX40 agonist ivuxolimab. This sequence originates from an adult with an advanced solid tumor such as melanoma, head and neck, liver or kidney cancer. V gene TRBV7-8 combines with J gene TRBJ2-7; 10 bases are shared with TRBD2. The CDR3, as DNA: TGTGCCAGCAGCTTAGCAGTAGCGGGAGGTCCCGAGCAGTACTTC. It translates to CASSLAVAGGPEQYF.